This paragraph covers one T cell receptor (beta chain) sequence. This clone appeared a few times. Its target antigen remains unknown. Base qualities are not provided; no much larger clone lies one nucleotide away. This entry belongs to a study of blood T cell repertoires in COVID-19 (dated by TCRdb to about 2020). Regarding the complete study: Samples covering the acute and convalescent phases of COVID-19 were provided by collaborators in the United States, Italy and Spain. The repertoires were released in a freely available public database intended as a resource for research on the immune response to SARS-CoV-2. The material from the prospective study consisted of cDNA or gDNA derived from T cells, B-cell-depleted T cells, or PBMCs. Subjects who had been exposed to COVID-19, were actively infected with it, or had recovered from it provided the deeply sampled blood TCRbeta repertoires that made up the dataset. Where HLA class I and class II types were available, the types were taken from metadata supplied by the sample provider, not from assay-based typing. Samples were obtained from the ongoing ImmuneRACE study (first 160 participants) and from over 1,000 subjects provided by 6 global collaborators. The sample metadata nearly always contained a de-identified subject ID, COVID-19 status, age in years and sex.

Participants in the prospective study were enrolled through a virtual design, were aged about 18 to 100 years, and lived in roughly 26 United States geographic areas. In the prospective study, cohorts were assigned on the basis of participant-reported clinical history obtained from a screening survey and a study questionnaire. Recovered participants in ImmuneRACE Cohort 3 were defined by two consecutive negative NP/OP PCR tests, clearance by a healthcare professional, or resolution of symptoms. In the prospective study, mobile phlebotomists collected whole blood, serum and a nasopharyngeal or oropharyngeal swab from each participant. Participants in the prospective study had the option to provide additional blood draws and questionnaires over an approximately 2-month period. Before DNA extraction, blood samples from the prospective study were shipped at room temperature or frozen. TCRbeta CDR3 regions were amplified from genomic DNA by means of the immunoSEQ Assay, a bias-controlled multiplex PCR. The study's own analysis went as follows. Nucleated cell counts per sample were estimated from amplification of reference gene primers within the assay. To quantify the absolute abundance of each unique TCRbeta CDR3 rearrangement, sequence reads were collapsed and filtered. For each sample, productive Simpson clonality was calculated by taking the square root of Simpson's diversity index across productive rearrangements. TCRdb mirrors the immuneACCESS table, restricted to in-frame sequences. Some clones are absent from its copies; in checked studies, under half trace to an unresolved V gene, and the reason for the others is unknown. V, J and clone size are taken as reported in that table, and D and trimming were inferred from the DNA itself. Across this sample there are around 130,000 clones, with about 88% seen only once. Of the sample, about 2.5% falls within the top ten clones.

V is reduced by 7 bases and J by 0 bases, leaving a spacing of 9 bases between them. The CDR3 goes from the cysteine to the phenylalanine over 13 residues. The sequence is cut down to CDR3 DNA, 39 bases in frame from base 1. CDR1 SEHNR and CDR2 FQNEAQ are derived from the germline V gene (reference sequence). Overall results and qualifications from the work: How much clinical and demographic metadata was included differed by source and by participant, and the metadata was provided uncurated.

Material: PBMCs or T cells enriched from blood (not recorded which). The sequence came from a woman aged 45 to 65 who had recovered from COVID-19. The chain uses TRBV7-9 and TRBJ1-2; TRBD1 might be the D gene, on 5 matching bases. The bases read TGTGCCAGCATGGAGACAGCTAACTATGGCTACACCTTC. Protein translation: CASMETANYGYTF.